A single sample is the source of the 17 T cell receptor beta chains below, sequenced in a study of cytomegalovirus exposure and HLA in healthy donors. 13 Jbeta primers and 60 Vbeta primers were used for the PCR. Assay used: immunoSEQ multiplex PCR; TCRdb lists only in-frame clones, some missing. The repertoire holds more than 90,000 clones, with around 61% as singletons. What was sequenced was PBMCs. The receptors were sampled from a woman in her twenties or thirties in good health and CMV-seronegative.

J is TRBJ2-7 and V is TRBV28; no clear D gene. Trimming stripped 9 bases from V and 0 bases from J, with 15 bases between. The germline V gene has CDR1 MDHEN and CDR2 SYDVKM. CDR3 length: 14 residues. CDR3 nucleotides: TGTGCCAGTAGCAATCGGGTTGGCTCCTACGAGCAGTACTTC. It yields the protein CASSNRVGSYEQYF.

This clone has more than one count but fewer than ten. The rearrangement joins TRBV9 to TRBJ2-1; TRBD2 matches 11 bases. After removal of 2 bases from V and 0 bases from J, the junction contained 1 base not matched to a gene. Germline CDR1 and CDR2: SGDLS and YYNGEE. There are 16 residues in the CDR3. This chain's CDR3 is CASSVTSGGSYNEQFF. CDR3 DNA sequence: TGTGCCAGCAGCGTTACTAGCGGGGGCTCCTACAATGAGCAGTTCTTC.

This rearrangement joins TRBV27 to TRBJ2-7; 7 bases line up with TRBD2. V lost 2 bases to trimming and J lost 2 bases; unmatched junction nucleotides: 6. The CDR3 has 15 amino acids. Per the germline V gene, CDR1 is MNHEY and CDR2 is SMNVEV (reference sequence). DNA for the CDR3: TGTGCCAGCAGTTTAATGACTAGCAGCACCTACGAGCAGTACTTC. It specifies CASSLMTSSTYEQYF.

The V call is TRBV28, the J call TRBJ2-5; 13 positions agree with TRBD2. The end of the DNA aligns better with TRBJ2-7, so the J call may be wrong. Germline V gene lookup returns CDR1 MDHEN and CDR2 SYDVKM. The CDR3 is 14 amino acids. The CDR3, as DNA: TGTGCCAGCAGCTATACTAGCGGGAGGGGCGAGCAGTACTTC. It is translated as CASSYTSGRGEQYF.

The genes are TRBV19 and TRBJ2-7; D gene unclear. Germline loops: CDR1 LNHDA, CDR2 SQIVND (reference sequence). V lost 3 bases and J lost 0, with 9 bases in between. This CDR3 has 14 amino acids. Written as DNA, the CDR3 is TGTGCCAGTAGTATCGCGGTGTCCTCCTACGAGCAGTACTTC. Residues: CASSIAVSSYEQYF.

The rearrangement joins TRBV6-5 to TRBJ2-7, with D maybe TRBD2 (6 bases). The CDR3 has 15 residues. V was cut by 0 bases and J by 2 bases, with 11 bases left in between. Germline values: CDR1 MNHEY, CDR2 SVGAGI. The CDR3 region has the DNA TGTGCCAGCAGTTACTCGATTAGCGGCACCTACGAGCAGTACTTC. This sequence encodes CASSYSISGTYEQYF.

The chain recombines TRBV30 with TRBJ2-3; D possibly corresponds to TRBD2 (5 bases). Germline lookup yields CDR1 GTSNPN and CDR2 SVGIG (reference sequence). The CDR3 totals 16 residues. V was clipped by 4 bases and J by 2 bases, with 19 bases between them. The CDR3 region is CAWTETIPVVTDTQYF. The CDR3 region has the DNA TGTGCCTGGACGGAGACTATCCCAGTAGTCACAGATACGCAGTATTTT.

This chain connects TRBV7-3 to TRBJ1-5; 8 bases fit TRBD1. The V gene's germline CDR1 is SGHTA and CDR2 FQGTGA. V was clipped by 5 bases and J by 5 bases; unmatched bases: 8. The CDR3 is made up of 15 amino acids. The CDR3 spells CASSPGQGIHQPQHF. Written as DNA, the CDR3 is TGTGCCAGCAGCCCAGGACAGGGTATTCATCAGCCCCAGCATTTT.

The chain couples TRBV19 to TRBJ1-3; 7 bases are a match to TRBD1. This CDR3 contains 15 residues. J gave up 4 bases and V 8 bases, and 11 bases lay outside the gene matches. Germline values: CDR1 LNHDA, CDR2 SQIVND (reference sequence). DNA of the CDR3: TGTGCCAGTCATAAGGGGACAGACTTCGGAAACACCATATATTTT. This gives the protein CASHKGTDFGNTIYF.

The chain is built from TRBV27 and TRBJ2-1; 10 bases map to TRBD1. This CDR3 spans 14 amino acids. Germline trimming cut 6 bases from V and 6 bases from J; bases unmatched to any gene: 5. Per the germline V gene, CDR1 is MNHEY and CDR2 is SMNVEV (reference sequence). This CDR3 is CASRDRGRINEQFF. Here the CDR3 DNA reads TGTGCCAGCAGAGACAGGGGGCGAATCAATGAGCAGTTCTTC.

The chain has TRBV28 and TRBJ2-5; TRBD1 agrees at 7 bases. The CDR3 consists of 15 residues. V shed 5 bases and J 0 bases; nucleotides not matched to a gene: 6. Germline CDR1 MDHEN, CDR2 SYDVKM. The CDR3 protein is CASSPPGGYQETQYF. CDR3 DNA: TGTGCCAGCAGTCCCCCAGGGGGATACCAAGAGACCCAGTACTTC.

V is TRBV2 and J is TRBJ1-1; 8 bases are a match to TRBD1. Germline-derived CDR1 and CDR2 are SNHLY and FYNNEI. This CDR3 comprises 12 residues. V gave up 7 bases and J gave up 5 bases; unmatched junction bases: 3. CDR3 coding DNA: TGTGCCAGCAAGGACAGGGTGACTGAAGCTTTCTTT. Its translation is CASKDRVTEAFF. Looking up the rest from reference TRBV2 and TRBJ1-1 gives the full variable domain: EPEVTQTPSHQVTQMGQEVILRCVPISNHLYFYWYRQILGQKVEFLVSFYNNEISEKSEIFDDQFSVERPDGSNFTLKIRSTKLEDSAMYFCASKDRVTEAFFGQGTRLTVV.

The genes are TRBV7-9 and TRBJ2-7; weak D call: TRBD1 (5 bases). V lost 1 base, J lost 1 base, and 8 bases lay in between. CDR1 is SEHNR, CDR2 FQNEAQ, per germline (reference sequence). The CDR3 loop spans 14 amino acids. In DNA, the CDR3 is TGTGCCAGCAGCTTAGAGACAGCTTCCTACGAGCAGTACTTC. Translated: CASSLETASYEQYF.

The V call is TRBV6-9, the J call TRBJ1-1, with D tentatively TRBD1 (6 bases). Germline CDR1 reads MNHGY; CDR2 reads SVAAGI. The CDR3 has 16 residues. The germline V and J ends were trimmed by 5 bases and 1 base, with 17 bases remaining between them. CDR3 coding DNA: TGTGCCAGCAGTCCTAACCGGGACAATGGGAACACTGAAGCTTTCTTT. Protein: CASSPNRDNGNTEAFF.

As to this clone: Compared with germline, one end of the junction differs, possibly owing to a read error. The chain recombines TRBV30 with TRBJ2-7; D is ambiguous. The CDR3 length is 12 residues. Germline lookup yields CDR1 GTSNPN and CDR2 SVGIG (reference sequence). As DNA, the CDR3 is TGTGCCTGGAGCGGTCTTGATTACGGGCAGTACTTC. It translates to CAWSGLDYGQYF.

The chain couples TRBV4-1 to TRBJ2-7; TRBD2 is a possible D gene (6 bases). Per the germline V gene, CDR1 is MGHRA and CDR2 is YSYEKL. V dropped 0 bases and J dropped 3 bases, with 18 bases sitting between them. The CDR3 has 17 amino acids. For the CDR3, the DNA is TGCGCCAGCAGCCAAGATCCCCGGGACTTTCGTGTCTACGAGCAGTACTTC. This encodes CASSQDPRDFRVYEQYF.

This rearrangement joins TRBV5-1 to TRBJ1-4; a weak D match, TRBD1 (5 bases). V dropped 0 bases and J dropped 5 bases, with 11 bases sitting between them. This CDR3 has 15 amino acids. Germline-derived CDR1 and CDR2 are SGHRS and YFSETQ. For the CDR3, the DNA is TGCGCCAGCAGCTTGGCAGGGCAGTCGAATGAAAAACTGTTTTTT. As protein: CASSLAGQSNEKLFF.